What follows is one T cell receptor (beta chain) and its context. What it binds is not known. MiXCR, applied by TCRdb to the RT-PCR reads, yields one record per CDR3 protein. The sample comprises approximately 480,000 distinct CDR3 sequences, about a tenth of which are singletons, and over 9.5% rests with the top ten. The data derive from a study of response to subunit inactivated influenza vaccine. General study results and limits: There was a suggestion from the authors that each seasonal influenza vaccination recruits few new T cells.

The germline CDR1 and CDR2 sequences are LGHNA and YNFKEQ. The CDR3 extends over 16 amino acids. The junction had 8 bases not matched to a gene; V was cut back by 1 base and J by 7 bases. The chain links TRBV4-2 to TRBJ2-2; 8 nucleotides line up with TRBD2. Sequencing used PBMCs from blood, obtained roughly 46 days after vaccination. This sequence was found in a man aged 45-65 years who received an inactivated influenza vaccine. The CDR3 region is CASSQVTAGEDGELFF. CDR3 sequence (DNA): TGTGCCAGCAGCCAAGTCACAGCGGGGGAAGACGGGGAGCTGTTTTTT.